The rows below give T cell receptor beta chains drawn from one sample of a study of T cells in Graves' hyperthyroidism and ophthalmopathy. TCRdb ran MiXCR on the multiplex PCR reads and lists one entry per CDR3 protein. The sample comprises fewer than 650,000 distinct CDR3 sequences, 14% of which are singletons, and 7.1% rests with the top ten. The sequenced material came from blood. These receptors were obtained from a woman between 18 and 30 years old with Graves' ophthalmopathy. Each CDR3 is given with its conserved first and last residue. D genes are given only for firm matches. Expanded clones are given a class, and other clones once, few, many or no size at all.

V: TRBV10-3
size: many
D: TRBD1
J: TRBJ1-1
DNA: TGTGCCATCAAGGGGGCAGGGGTGACTGAAGCTTTCTTT
CDR3: CAIKGAGVTEAFF

V: TRBV12-3/TRBV12-4
size: many
D: TRBD2
J: TRBJ2-3
DNA: TGTGCCAGCGGGACTAGCGGGCGCACAGATACGCAGTATTTT
CDR3: CASGTSGRTDTQYF

V: TRBV24-1
size: many
D: .
J: TRBJ1-1
DNA: TGTGCCACCCCCCCATGGGCTGAAGCTTTCTTT
CDR3: CATPPWAEAFF

V: TRBV2
size: many
D: TRBD1
J: TRBJ2-5
DNA: TGTGCCAGCAGTGAGCCCTCCTTCCCGGACAGGGCAGAGACCCAGTACTTC
CDR3: CASSEPSFPDRAETQYF

V: TRBV5-8
size: .
D: .
J: TRBJ2-5
DNA: TGTGCCAGCAGCTTGCAGGGCACAGGGAGCTTCGAGACCCAGTACTTC
CDR3: CASSLQGTGSFETQYF

V: TRBV3-1
size: .
D: .
J: TRBJ2-2
DNA: TGTGCCAGCAGCCCGGCCCCGCCCAACACCGGGGAGCTGTTTTTT
CDR3: CASSPAPPNTGELFF

V: TRBV7-3
size: many
D: TRBD1
J: TRBJ1-2
DNA: TGTGCCAGCAGTTCCACAGGGGCAGCTGGCTACACCTTC
CDR3: CASSSTGAAGYTF

V: TRBV28
size: many
D: TRBD1
J: TRBJ1-5
DNA: TGTGCCAGCAGCACGACAGGGGAGGGCAATCAGCCCCAGCATTTT
CDR3: CASSTTGEGNQPQHF

V: TRBV7-2
size: many
D: .
J: TRBJ2-1
DNA: TGTGCCAGTGCCGGGGGGCAATTCCCCTCCTACAATGAGCAGTTCTTC
CDR3: CASAGGQFPSYNEQFF

V: TRBV6-5
size: many
D: .
J: TRBJ2-5
DNA: TGTGCCAGCAGCTACGTCGCCCCAATGGCGGTAAACCAAGAGACCCAGTACTTC
CDR3: CASSYVAPMAVNQETQYF

V: TRBV6-1
size: .
D: TRBD2
J: TRBJ2-1
DNA: TGTGCCAGCAGTAGGGCGGGGGGGGTAGAAAATGAGCAGTTCTTC
CDR3: CASSRAGGVENEQFF

V: TRBV18
size: many
D: .
J: TRBJ1-4
DNA: TGTGCCAGCCAACAGGGCAACGAGAATGAAAAACTGTTTTTT
CDR3: CASQQGNENEKLFF

V: TRBV11-2
size: many
D: .
J: TRBJ1-2
DNA: TGTGCCAGCAGCTTAGTAACGCGAATGGGAGGCTACACCTTC
CDR3: CASSLVTRMGGYTF

V: TRBV18
size: few
D: TRBD1
J: TRBJ2-7
DNA: TGTGCCAGCTCACGGTCCCGGGACAGGGCCTACGAGCAGTACTTC
CDR3: CASSRSRDRAYEQYF

V: TRBV9
size: few
D: .
J: TRBJ1-2
DNA: TGTGCCAGCAGCGGATGGGACGAACTCCCATATGGCTACACCTTC
CDR3: CASSGWDELPYGYTF

V: TRBV2
size: few
D: .
J: TRBJ1-2
DNA: TGTGCCAGCAGTCTTAGATCTTTTACTAACTATGGCTACACCTTC
CDR3: CASSLRSFTNYGYTF

V: TRBV28
size: many
D: TRBD1
J: TRBJ2-7
DNA: TGTGCCAGCAGTCAGGACAGGGGGCGTGTGGAGCAGTACTTC
CDR3: CASSQDRGRVEQYF

V: TRBV19
size: few
D: .
J: TRBJ2-7
DNA: TGTGCCAGTAGCAGCAGACAGAACTCCTACGAGCAGTACTTC
CDR3: CASSSRQNSYEQYF